The 22 T cell receptor beta chains below come from one sample, sequenced in a study of blood T cell repertoires in COVID-19. The assay was immunoSEQ multiplex PCR, and TCRdb's table has in-frame clones only and misses some. This table holds some 97,000 clones, about 85% found once. The sample comprised peripheral blood. The receptors originated from a human donor in a cohort sampled during active COVID-19.

The CDR3 loop is CASSQTEDRSSPLHF. The CDR3 DNA reads as TGTGCCAGCAGCCAAACCGAGGACAGGTCATCACCCCTCCACTTT. The gene calls are TRBV3-1 (or the pseudogene TRBV3-2) and TRBJ1-6, with 7 bases aligning to TRBD1. Germline V gene data show CDR1 as LGHDT and CDR2 as YNNKEL (reference sequence). The V segment lost 2 bases and the J segment 10 bases; nucleotides outside the gene matches: 8. The CDR3 extends over 15 amino acids.

The chain uses TRBV5-1 and TRBJ2-5; 8 positions agree with TRBD2. The CDR3 spans 13 residues. V gave up 5 bases and J gave up 1 base; unmatched junction bases: 1. CDR1 and CDR2 (germline): SGHRS, YFSETQ. In DNA, the CDR3 is TGCGCCAGCAGACTAGCGGTCCAAGAGACCCAGTACTTC. Its translation: CASRLAVQETQYF.

CDR3 sequence (DNA): TGTGCCAGCGGCAACTATCTATCGGGAGAGCAGTACTTC. It is translated as CASGNYLSGEQYF. V usage is TRBV11-2 and J usage is TRBJ2-7, with D possibly being TRBD2 (5 bases). Germline V gene lookup returns CDR1 SGHAT and CDR2 FQNNGV. V lost 8 bases and J lost 7, with 18 bases in between. The CDR3 has 13 residues.

The CDR3 here is CASRYLGVTNYGYTF. CDR3 DNA sequence: TGTGCCAGCAGATACCTCGGGGTCACTAACTATGGCTACACCTTC. The chain joins TRBV6-5 to TRBJ1-2; no reliable D call. Germline loops: CDR1 MNHEY, CDR2 SVGAGI. V shed 6 bases and J shed 0 bases, with 14 bases lying between them. This CDR3 is 15 amino acids long.

The chain has TRBV11-2 and TRBJ2-3, with 8 bases lining up with TRBD1. Germline V gene lookup returns CDR1 SGHAT and CDR2 FQNNGV. The trim removed 5 bases at V and 0 bases at J, leaving 4 bases unmatched. This CDR3 has 15 residues. The CDR3 reads CASSAGQGSTDTQYF. CDR3 DNA: TGTGCCAGCAGCGCAGGACAGGGAAGCACAGATACGCAGTATTTT.

The chain carries TRBV5-1 and TRBJ2-7; 8 nucleotides match TRBD1. Looked up from germline, CDR1 is SGHRS and CDR2 is YFSETQ. V lost 3 bases to trimming and J lost 5 bases; unmatched junction nucleotides: 10. The CDR3 extends over 15 amino acids. As DNA, the CDR3 is TGCGCCAGCAGCTATCGGACAGGGAGGATCAACGAGCAGTACTTC. Translating gives CASSYRTGRINEQYF. Variable domain in full (rest from reference TRBV5-1 and TRBJ2-7): KAGVTQTPRYLIKTRGQQVTLSCSPISGHRSVSWYQQTPGQGLQFLFEYFSETQRNKGNFPGRFSGRQFSNSRSEMNVSTLELGDSALYLCASSYRTGRINEQYFGPGTRLTVT.

This chain connects TRBV6-6 to TRBJ1-1; TRBD1 agrees at 7 bases. The CDR3 consists of 15 residues. Per the germline V gene, CDR1 is MNHNY and CDR2 is SVGAGI (reference sequence). The trim removed 2 bases at V and 4 bases at J, leaving 7 bases unmatched. CDR3 sequence reads: CASSYGAGGRTEAFF. The CDR3 coding sequence is TGTGCCAGCAGTTACGGGGCAGGGGGACGCACTGAAGCTTTCTTT.

This sequence joins TRBV2 and TRBJ1-6; 10 bases are shared with TRBD1. Germline-derived CDR1 and CDR2 are SNHLY and FYNNEI. With V trimmed by 2 bases and J by 8 bases, 3 bases remained unmatched. The CDR3 totals 15 residues. The CDR3: CASSEWDRGDSPLHF. DNA for the CDR3: TGTGCCAGCAGTGAATGGGACAGGGGCGATTCACCCCTCCACTTT. Filled out from reference TRBV2 and TRBJ1-6, the complete variable domain reads EPEVTQTPSHQVTQMGQEVILRCVPISNHLYFYWYRQILGQKVEFLVSFYNNEISEKSEIFDDQFSVERPDGSNFTLKIRSTKLEDSAMYFCASSEWDRGDSPLHFGNGTRLTVT.

This clone was counted a single time. This chain uses TRBV27 with TRBJ2-3; TRBD1 matches 8 bases. The germline gives CDR1 MNHEY, CDR2 SMNVEV (reference sequence). J lost 0 bases, V lost 7 bases, and 6 bases had no gene match. CDR3 length equals 15 residues. CDR3 in DNA: TGTGCCAGCAATCCGACAGGGGTCAGCACAGATACGCAGTATTTT. It codes for CASNPTGVSTDTQYF.

This rearrangement joins TRBV28 to TRBJ1-3; perhaps TRBD1 as D (6 bases). Trimming shortened V by 4 bases and J by 1 base, and 20 bases separated the two germline ends. The germline gives CDR1 MDHEN, CDR2 SYDVKM. CDR3 length equals 18 residues. For the CDR3, the DNA is TGTGCCAGCAGTTCCTATCCCGGGACACTCGAGTCTGGAAACACCATATATTTT. Translating it yields CASSSYPGTLESGNTIYF.

There are a few counts of this clone. The rearrangement joins TRBV6-2 or TRBV6-3 to TRBJ2-7; 10 bases agree with TRBD1. From germline, CDR1 is MNHEY and CDR2 SVGEGT. The CDR3 consists of 14 residues. V was clipped by 5 bases and J by 2 bases; unmatched bases: 3. The CDR3 DNA sequence: TGTGCCAGCAGTGACGGACAGGGGGCCTACGAGCAGTACTTC. Its protein product is CASSDGQGAYEQYF.

The V call is TRBV2, the J call TRBJ2-2, with TRBD1 identical over 8 bases. Germline assignment: CDR1 SNHLY and CDR2 FYNNEI. V trimming: 7 bases; J trimming: 4 bases; junction bases outside the gene matches: 8. The length of the CDR3 is 15 residues. CDR3 DNA sequence: TGTGCCAGCACGGGATTTACAGGGGGCACCGGGGAGCTGTTTTTT. It specifies CASTGFTGGTGELFF. Looking up the rest from reference TRBV2 and TRBJ2-2 gives the full variable domain: EPEVTQTPSHQVTQMGQEVILRCVPISNHLYFYWYRQILGQKVEFLVSFYNNEISEKSEIFDDQFSVERPDGSNFTLKIRSTKLEDSAMYFCASTGFTGGTGELFFGEGSRLTVL.

This clone was picked up many times. The chain employs TRBV27 and TRBJ1-6; the D gene is possibly TRBD1 (5 bases). Trimming cost V 8 bases and J 1 base, with 9 bases left between them. Germline V gene data show CDR1 as MNHEY and CDR2 as SMNVEV (reference sequence). The CDR3 has 14 residues. This CDR3 is CASGGDSYNSPLHF. DNA for the CDR3: TGTGCCAGCGGGGGGGATTCCTATAATTCACCCCTCCACTTT.

This chain joins TRBV5-6 and TRBJ2-2; D is unresolved. V was trimmed by 3 bases and J by 4 bases, leaving 10 bases between them. The CDR3 covers 14 residues. The germline V gene encodes CDR1 SGHDT and CDR2 YYEEEE. In DNA, the CDR3 is TGTGCCAGCAGCTCGCCGCGAGCCACCGGGGAGCTGTTTTTT. It yields the protein CASSSPRATGELFF.

Here the CDR3 reads CSASRGSGGPFNEQFF. The CDR3 DNA reads TGCAGTGCTAGTCGCGGTAGCGGGGGGCCATTCAATGAGCAGTTCTTC. The chain recombines TRBV20-1 with TRBJ2-1; 10 bases line up with TRBD2. After removal of 3 bases from V and 6 bases from J, the junction contained 11 bases not matched to a gene. Germline V gene sequence: CDR1 DFQATT, CDR2 SNEGSKA (reference sequence). This CDR3 has 16 amino acids.

The rearrangement joins TRBV6-5 to TRBJ2-7, with TRBD1 matching over 10 bases. The junction had 2 bases not matched to a gene; V was cut back by 7 bases and J by 2 bases. The CDR3 length is 13 residues. Germline lookup yields CDR1 MNHEY and CDR2 SVGAGI. CDR3 nucleotides: TGTGCCAGCACCGGGACAGGGGCCTACGAGCAGTACTTC. It specifies CASTGTGAYEQYF.

As DNA, the CDR3 is TGTGCCAGCTCACTCGGACAGAATAATTCACCCCTCCACTTT. It is translated as CASSLGQNNSPLHF. The chain is built from TRBV18 and TRBJ1-6; a weak D match, TRBD1 (6 bases). The CDR3 has 14 residues. CDR1 KGHSH and CDR2 LQKENI come from the germline V gene. V lost 4 bases, J lost 5 bases, and 9 bases lay in between.

This rearrangement joins TRBV12-3 or TRBV12-4 to TRBJ2-7; TRBD1 matches 10 bases. CDR3 size: 13 residues. V shed 5 bases and J 10 bases; nucleotides not matched to a gene: 8. Written as DNA, the CDR3 is TGTGCCAGCAGTGGGGGACAGGGGTTCGTCCAGTACTTC. Amino acid sequence: CASSGGQGFVQYF.

The chain recombines TRBV19 with TRBJ1-2; the D is unclear. This CDR3 spans 13 amino acids. Germline assignment: CDR1 LNHDA and CDR2 SQIVND (reference sequence). The ends were cut back, 2 bases at V and 8 bases at J, with 12 bases in the middle. The chain's CDR3 is CASSILGVGGYTF. The DNA of the CDR3 is TGTGCCAGTAGTATACTTGGAGTTGGAGGCTACACCTTC.

This clone showed up just a few times. The chain couples TRBV29-1 to TRBJ2-5; maybe TRBD1 (5 bases). The ends were cut back, 5 bases at V and 5 bases at J, with 15 bases in the middle. Germline CDR1 reads SQVTM; CDR2 reads ANQGSEA. The CDR3 totals 13 residues. The CDR3 DNA sequence: TGCAGCGTTCCAGGGTCCAGTCGTGAGACCCAGTACTTC. It specifies CSVPGSSRETQYF.

This sequence joins TRBV10-3 and TRBJ1-2; D is unresolved. CDR1 and CDR2 from the germline V gene are ENHRY and SYGVKD. The V gene lost 4 bases and the J gene lost 7 bases, with 7 bases spanning the gap. The CDR3 runs to 11 residues. CDR3 DNA: TGTGCCATCAGTGCAGGTAGTGGCTACACCTTC. Translation gives CAISAGSGYTF.

The V and J genes are TRBV4-3 and TRBJ2-1, with D possibly being TRBD2 (6 bases). Germline CDR1 reads LGHNA; CDR2 reads YSLEER. V was pared by 4 bases and J by 6 bases, with 16 bases between. There are 15 residues in the CDR3. The DNA for the CDR3 is TGCGCCAGCAGCCCCGGAGCGGGCCGGGGCAATGAGCAGTTCTTC. Translated, it gives CASSPGAGRGNEQFF.